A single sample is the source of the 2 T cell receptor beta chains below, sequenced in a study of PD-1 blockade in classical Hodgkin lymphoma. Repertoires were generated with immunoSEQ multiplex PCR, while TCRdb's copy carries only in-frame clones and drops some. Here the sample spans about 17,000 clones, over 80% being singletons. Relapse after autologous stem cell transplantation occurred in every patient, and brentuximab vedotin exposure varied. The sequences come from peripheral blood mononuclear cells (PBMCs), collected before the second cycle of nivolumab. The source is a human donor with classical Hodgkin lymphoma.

The CDR3: CASGQAYGGEQYF. CDR3 DNA sequence: TGTGCCAGCGGTCAGGCTTACGGGGGGGAGCAGTACTTC. The rearrangement links TRBV9 to TRBJ2-7, with TRBD2 matching 7 bases. The CDR3 runs to 13 residues. Germline loops: CDR1 SGDLS, CDR2 YYNGEE. V was clipped by 7 bases and J by 7 bases; unmatched bases: 11.

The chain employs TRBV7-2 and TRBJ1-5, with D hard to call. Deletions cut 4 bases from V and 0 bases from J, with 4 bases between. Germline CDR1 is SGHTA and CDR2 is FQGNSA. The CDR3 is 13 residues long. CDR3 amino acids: CASSYHSNQPQHF. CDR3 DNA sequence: TGTGCCAGCAGCTATCATAGCAATCAGCCCCAGCATTTT. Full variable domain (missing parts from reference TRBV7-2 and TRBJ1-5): GAGVSQSPSNKVTEKGKDVELRCDPISGHTALYWYRQSLGQGLEFLIYFQGNSAPDKSGLPSDRFSAERTGGSVSTLTIQRTQQEDSAVYLCASSYHSNQPQHFGDGTRLSIL.